Below, 25 T cell receptor beta chains from the same sample are listed, as sequenced in a study of regulatory T cells in long-lasting Graves disease (dated by TCRdb to the early 2020s). The library was built by means of multiplex PCR. Sequenced using an Illumina HiSeq 4000. CDR3 regions were amplified by Arm-PCR with iRepertoire HTBI primers to construct TCR beta libraries. TCRdb trimmed the raw reads at Q25, called clones with MiXCR and kept productive beta chains. Entries are consolidated by CDR3 protein sequence, retaining the most common genes and DNA. The sample records over 500,000 distinct CDR3 sequences, about 16% of which are singletons. More than 10% of the sample goes to the ten largest clones. According to the study, the label for this sample's time point signals: newly diagnosed GD, antithyroid drugs for less than 3 months. RNA was extracted from PBMCs in TRIzol for both TCR sequencing and RNA sequencing.

The same data also contributed to another study, on T cells in Graves' hyperthyroidism and ophthalmopathy.

The sequencing here drew on peripheral blood mononuclear cells (PBMCs), taken at new diagnosis, from a patient treated with antithyroid drugs. The receptors shown here come from a man between 18 and 29 years old with Graves disease. Donor details come from another sample of the same person, matched by shared clones.

The gene calls are TRBV5-1 and TRBJ2-5; D may be TRBD1 (5 bases). The CDR3 loop spans 17 amino acids. Germline V gene sequence: CDR1 SGHRS, CDR2 YFSETQ. Trimming cost V 3 bases and J 0 bases, with 18 bases left between them. This CDR3 is CASSWGADLAYQETQYF. CDR3 bases: TGCGCCAGCAGCTGGGGCGCGGATCTGGCTTACCAAGAGACCCAGTACTTC.

This clonotype was seen many times. The chain is built from TRBV20-1 and TRBJ2-7; 10 bases are a match to TRBD2. Germline CDR1 and CDR2: DFQATT and SNEGSKA (reference sequence). Unmatched junction bases numbered 14, after V lost 4 bases and J lost 5 bases. The CDR3 is made up of 16 amino acids. The CDR3 protein is CSATAPVAGGVHEQYF. CDR3 bases: TGCAGTGCTACGGCCCCCGTAGCGGGAGGTGTTCACGAGCAGTACTTC.

V and J are TRBV19 and TRBJ2-7, with TRBD2 matching 13 bases. V shed 9 bases, J shed 6 bases, and the junction held 5 bases outside the gene matches. The CDR3 is made up of 13 amino acids. CDR1 and CDR2 from the germline V gene are LNHDA and SQIVND (reference sequence). The CDR3 nucleotides are TGTGCCAGCGGACTAGCGGGAGCCTCCGAGCAGTACTTC. Protein sequence: CASGLAGASEQYF.

This clonotype was seen repeatedly, ten times or more. The chain combines TRBV20-1 with TRBJ1-1; D possibly corresponds to TRBD1 (5 bases). Germline V gene data show CDR1 as DFQATT and CDR2 as SNEGSKA (reference sequence). Between the trimmed V and J ends, which lost 4 bases and 1 base, there was a span of 10 bases. The CDR3 totals 13 residues. The CDR3 region has the DNA TGCAGTGCTACATGGGGGGGGAACACTGAAGCTTTCTTT. It specifies CSATWGGNTEAFF.

This clonotype was picked up many times. The gene calls are TRBV2 and TRBJ1-5; D is possibly TRBD1 (5 bases). Germline V CDR1 and CDR2: SNHLY, FYNNEI. The CDR3 length is 14 residues. The V end was cut by 4 bases, the J end by 5 bases, with 12 bases between. CDR3 loop: CASSGVGVDQPQHF. CDR3 sequence (DNA): TGTGCCAGCAGTGGGGTGGGGGTGGATCAGCCCCAGCATTTT.

As concerns this clonotype: Since a much larger clone is just one base distant, this may be a read error. V usage is TRBV12-3 or TRBV12-4 and J usage is TRBJ2-2, with TRBD2 matching 10 bases. The CDR3 runs 15 residues. The CDR3 protein is CASTLRLAGTGELLF. The CDR3 nucleotides read TGTGCCAGCACGCTAAGACTAGCGGGTACCGGGGAGCTGCTTTTT.

V usage is TRBV20-1 and J usage is TRBJ1-1; D ambiguous. The ends were cut back, 7 bases at V and 0 bases at J, with 12 bases in the middle. Germline-derived CDR1 and CDR2 are DFQATT and SNEGSKA (reference sequence). CDR3 size: 13 residues. CDR3 DNA sequence: TGCAGTGTTCCGGGCTCCCTGAACACTGAAGCTTTCTTT. Its protein is CSVPGSLNTEAFF.

This chain links TRBV7-9 with TRBJ2-7; D could derive from TRBD1 or TRBD2 (6 bases each). V was pared by 4 bases and J by 5 bases, with 18 bases between. The CDR3 loop spans 15 amino acids. Looked up from germline, CDR1 is SEHNR and CDR2 is FQNEAQ (reference sequence). CDR3 in amino acids: CASSSLRGAWNEQYF. Written as DNA, the CDR3 is TGTGCCAGCAGCTCCCTAAGGGGGGCTTGGAACGAGCAGTACTTC.

As concerns this clonotype: The junction and the germline gene differ at one end; a read error may be behind it. V is TRBV11-3 and J is TRBJ1-1; possibly TRBD1 for D (5 bases). Germline CDR1 reads SGHNT; CDR2 reads YENEEA. CDR3 length equals 14 residues. CDR3 region: CASSQGTQSTEAFF. In DNA form, the CDR3 reads TGCGCCAGCAGCCAAGGGACCCAGAGCACTGAAGCTTTCTTT.

This clonotype was counted many times. The gene calls are TRBV3-1 and TRBJ1-4; D ambiguous. The V end was cut by 0 bases, the J end by 8 bases, with 10 bases between. Germline V gene data show CDR1 as LGHDT and CDR2 as YNNKEL (reference sequence). The CDR3 has 14 residues. The chain's CDR3 is CASSQDPGGEKLFF. The CDR3 DNA is TGTGCCAGCAGCCAAGATCCCGGTGGGGAAAAACTGTTTTTT.

This clonotype was picked up a small number of times. V is TRBV15 and J is TRBJ2-6; the D call may be TRBD1 or TRBD2 (5 bases each). This CDR3 has 17 residues. The germline gives CDR1 LNHNV, CDR2 YYDKDF (reference sequence). V was pared by 1 base and J by 0 bases, with 10 bases between. CDR3 sequence (DNA): TGTGCCACCAGCAGAGCACGGGGCTACTCTGGGGCCAACGTCCTGACTTTC. Translating it yields CATSRARGYSGANVLTF.

Only a few counts were recorded for this clonotype. CDR3 in DNA: TGTGCCAGCAGTTATCGGGGTCTAACTAATGAAAAACTGTTTTTT. The encoded protein is CASSYRGLTNEKLFF. V usage is TRBV27 and J usage is TRBJ1-4; D gene unclear. The CDR3 loop spans 15 amino acids. Germline assignment: CDR1 MNHEY and CDR2 SMNVEV (reference sequence). Trimming cost V 4 bases and J 1 base, with 10 bases left between them.

This clonotype was seen ten or more times. The V and J genes are TRBV11-2 and TRBJ2-1, with 8 bases matching TRBD2. The CDR3 totals 15 residues. The germline CDR1 and CDR2 sequences are SGHAT and FQNNGV. Losses at the gene ends were 5 bases for V and 7 bases for J; bases not matched to a gene: 10. The CDR3 here is CASSIGVAGSNEQFF. In nucleotides, the CDR3 is TGTGCCAGCAGCATTGGGGTAGCGGGATCAAATGAGCAGTTCTTC. Based on the CDR3 plus reference TRBV11-2 and TRBJ2-1, the full variable domain is EAGVAQSPRYKIIEKRQSVAFWCNPISGHATLYWYQQILGQGPKLLIQFQNNGVVDDSQLPKDRFSAERLKGVDSTLKIQPAKLEDSAVYLCASSIGVAGSNEQFFGPGTRLTVL.

This clonotype was recorded at least ten times. The rearrangement links TRBV11-2 to TRBJ2-1, with D unresolved. The CDR3 has 13 residues. The V and J ends lost 0 bases and 7 bases respectively, with 7 bases between them. Germline V gives CDR1 SGHAT, CDR2 FQNNGV. CDR3 protein: CASSLDMVNEQFF. The DNA for the CDR3 is TGTGCCAGCAGCTTAGATATGGTGAATGAGCAGTTCTTC.

V usage is TRBV20-1 and J usage is TRBJ2-3; D is unresolved. The CDR3 is 16 amino acids. Germline V gives CDR1 DFQATT, CDR2 SNEGSKA (reference sequence). V lost 2 bases and J 4 bases, leaving 19 bases between the germline ends. The CDR3 DNA is TGCAGTGCTAGATCCTCTCGATGGTCGATGCCAGATACGCAGTATTTT. Its translation: CSARSSRWSMPDTQYF.

This clonotype was counted a few times. This chain joins TRBV7-2 and TRBJ2-4; the D gene is possibly TRBD1 (6 bases). From germline, CDR1 is SGHTA and CDR2 FQGNSA. Trimming removed 0 bases from V and 3 bases from J, with 9 bases in between. The CDR3 covers 15 residues. CDR3 sequence reads: CASSLAGQLKNIQYF. CDR3 sequence (DNA): TGTGCCAGCAGCTTAGCAGGACAGCTCAAAAACATTCAGTACTTC.

This clonotype was counted many times. V gene TRBV27 combines with J gene TRBJ1-1; D ambiguous. Germline V CDR1 and CDR2: MNHEY, SMNVEV (reference sequence). The germline V and J ends were trimmed by 3 bases and 4 bases, with 12 bases remaining between them. This CDR3 has 14 residues. Written as DNA, the CDR3 is TGTGCCAGCAGTTTTCTCGCTCTGGCCACTGAAGCTTTCTTT. It specifies CASSFLALATEAFF.

This clonotype was recorded a few times. This chain links TRBV5-1 with TRBJ2-3; 9 bases map to TRBD2. The CDR3 covers 17 residues. From germline, CDR1 is SGHRS and CDR2 YFSETQ. V trimming: 0 bases; J trimming: 0 bases; junction bases outside the gene matches: 5. CDR3 region: CASSLAAAGGSTDTQYF. The DNA for the CDR3 is TGCGCCAGCAGCTTGGCGGCGGCGGGAGGGAGCACAGATACGCAGTATTTT.

This clonotype was seen ten or more times. The chain recombines TRBV12-3 or TRBV12-4 with TRBJ1-2; a weak D match, TRBD1 (5 bases). This CDR3 region has 13 residues. V shed 6 bases and J shed 7 bases, with 15 bases lying between them. The CDR3 DNA sequence: TGTGCCAGCAGAGAAATAGGGACGCGTGGCTACACCTTC. Protein sequence: CASREIGTRGYTF.

This clonotype has ten or more counts. V and J are TRBV7-2 and TRBJ2-7, with 7 bases identical to TRBD2. The germline gives CDR1 SGHTA, CDR2 FQGNSA. The CDR3 is made up of 14 amino acids. V dropped 5 bases and J dropped 6; count of bases not matched to a gene: 10. CDR3 sequence (DNA): TGTGCCAGCAGCCCCCGGGGGGTTGTTCTCGAGCAGTACTTC. Protein: CASSPRGVVLEQYF. Combining the CDR3 with reference TRBV7-2 and TRBJ2-7 gives the whole variable domain GAGVSQSPSNKVTEKGKDVELRCDPISGHTALYWYRQSLGQGLEFLIYFQGNSAPDKSGLPSDRFSAERTGGSVSTLTIQRTQQEDSAVYLCASSPRGVVLEQYFGPGTRLTVT.

This clonotype was counted only a few times. The genes are TRBV25-1 and TRBJ2-3; 9 bases line up with TRBD2. Germline CDR1 and CDR2: MGHDK and SYGVNS. CDR3 length equals 16 residues. Trimming removed 3 bases from V and 1 base from J; junction bases left unmatched: 5. The CDR3 sequence is CASSEAGGPRTDTQYF. The CDR3 coding sequence is TGTGCCAGCAGTGAGGCGGGAGGGCCGCGCACAGATACGCAGTATTTT.

A few counts support this clonotype. One end of the junction varies from germline; a read error may be responsible. The chain links TRBV12-3 or TRBV12-4 to TRBJ2-7; D is uncertain. The CDR3 is 12 amino acids. The CDR3 nucleotides read TGTGCCAGCACCAATAATCCCTACGAGCAGCACTTC. It codes for CASTNNPYEQHF.

This clonotype was detected a few times. The chain couples TRBV20-1 to TRBJ1-2; TRBD1 might be the D (6 bases). Germline CDR1 is DFQATT and CDR2 is SNEGSKA (reference sequence). The length of the CDR3 is 15 residues. The germline V and J ends were trimmed by 1 base and 5 bases, with 17 bases remaining between them. In nucleotides, the CDR3 is TGCAGTGCTAGAGGCCTGGGGGAGGGGGGGTATGGCTACACCTTC. Its protein is CSARGLGEGGYGYTF.

The chain carries TRBV27 and TRBJ2-1; 14 positions agree with TRBD2. The V gene end was trimmed by 5 bases and the J gene end by 10 bases; junction bases not matched to a gene: 7. The CDR3 is 15 amino acids. The germline CDR1 and CDR2 sequences are MNHEY and SMNVEV (reference sequence). The CDR3 DNA reads as TGTGCCAGCAGTCTTGGGACTAGCGGGAGCGAAGAGCAGTTCTTC. It codes for CASSLGTSGSEEQFF.

This chain uses TRBV7-9 with TRBJ1-1, with D unclear. Germline V CDR1 and CDR2: SEHNR, FQNEAQ (reference sequence). This CDR3 has 16 residues. The V and J ends lost 5 bases and 3 bases respectively, with 19 bases between them. This chain's CDR3 is CASSPSNWNGDTEAFF. CDR3 DNA: TGTGCCAGCAGCCCTTCGAACTGGAATGGGGACACTGAAGCTTTCTTT. Variable domain in full (rest from reference TRBV7-9 and TRBJ1-1): DTGVSQNPRHKITKRGQNVTFRCDPISEHNRLYWYRQTLGQGPEFLTYFQNEAQLEKSRLLSDRFSAERPKGSFSTLEIQRTEQGDSAMYLCASSPSNWNGDTEAFFGQGTRLTVV.